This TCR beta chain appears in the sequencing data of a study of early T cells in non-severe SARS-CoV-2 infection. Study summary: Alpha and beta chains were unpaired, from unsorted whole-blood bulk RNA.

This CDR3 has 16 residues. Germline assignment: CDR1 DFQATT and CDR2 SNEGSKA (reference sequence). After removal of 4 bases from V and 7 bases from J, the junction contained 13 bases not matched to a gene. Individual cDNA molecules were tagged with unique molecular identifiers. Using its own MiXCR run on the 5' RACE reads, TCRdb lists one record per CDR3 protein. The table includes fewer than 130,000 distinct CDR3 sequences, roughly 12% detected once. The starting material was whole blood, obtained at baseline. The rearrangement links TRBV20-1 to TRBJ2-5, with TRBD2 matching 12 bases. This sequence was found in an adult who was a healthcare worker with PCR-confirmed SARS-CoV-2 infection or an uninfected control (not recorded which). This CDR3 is CSATRPSGGASGTQYF. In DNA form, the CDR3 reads TGCAGTGCTACCCGTCCTAGCGGGGGGGCCTCGGGGACCCAGTACTTC.